These 21 T cell receptor beta chains were sequenced from one sample in a study of sequential checkpoint blockade in melanoma. The treatment here: randomized to nivolumab then ipilimumab (arm A) or the reverse (arm B). Only in-frame clones appear in the TCRdb table, and some are missing; sequencing was by immunoSEQ multiplex PCR. The sample lists roughly 6,100 clones; roughly a fifth were seen once. Source: tumor tissue (inferred from file names), taken from a patient given nivolumab and ipilimumab in sequence. The receptors derive from a human donor with melanoma.

In this sample, this clone turned up a few times. The chain is built from TRBV7-5 and TRBJ2-5; the table's D call, TRBD1, has no DNA check behind it. TRBV7-5 is tagged as a pseudogene. The length of the CDR3 is 15 residues. The CDR3 DNA sequence: TGTGCCAGCAGCTTTAAGCAGGGGTTCCAAGAGACCCAGTACTTC. Translating gives CASSFKQGFQETQYF.

This clone was seen once. The chain has TRBV29-1 and TRBJ2-4; no firm D call. This CDR3 region has 13 residues. V was trimmed by 4 bases and J by 0 bases, leaving 7 bases between them. CDR1 and CDR2 (germline): SQVTM, ANQGSEA. CDR3 bases: TGCAGCGTTGCGGGCACAGCCAAAAACATTCAGTACTTC. Its protein is CSVAGTAKNIQYF.

CDR3 region: CASSLQVYTEAFF. Here the CDR3 DNA reads TGTGCCAGCAGTTTACAGGTGTACACTGAAGCTTTCTTT. The chain couples TRBV6-8 to TRBJ1-1; the D gene is possibly TRBD1 (5 bases). V lost 4 bases, J lost 3 bases, and 9 bases lay in between. From germline, CDR1 is MNHGY and CDR2 SAAAGT. The CDR3 has 13 amino acids.

The chain employs TRBV15 and TRBJ2-5; 7 nucleotides line up with TRBD2. The CDR3 runs 19 residues. The ends lost 0 bases at V and 5 bases at J; junction bases unmatched: 18. Germline assignment: CDR1 LNHNV and CDR2 YYDKDF (reference sequence). This CDR3 reads CATSRDLWVAGEDSETQYF. Written as DNA, the CDR3 is TGTGCCACCAGCAGAGATCTCTGGGTGGCGGGAGAGGACTCGGAGACCCAGTACTTC. Together with reference TRBV15 and TRBJ2-5, the CDR3 gives the full variable domain: DAMVIQNPRYQVTQFGKPVTLSCSQTLNHNVMYWYQQKSSQAPKLLFHYYDKDFNNEADTPDNFQSRRPNTSFCFLDIRSPGLGDTAMYLCATSRDLWVAGEDSETQYFGPGTRLLVL.

The V gene is TRBV23-1, the J gene TRBJ2-6; D gene ambiguous. TRBV23-1 is noted as an ORF with a role that remains uncertain. The length of the CDR3 is 17 residues. The V end was cut by 6 bases, the J end by 0 bases, with 15 bases between. CDR3 sequence reads: CASSFRPEASGANVLTF. DNA for the CDR3: TGCGCCAGCAGCTTCCGGCCAGAAGCCTCTGGGGCCAACGTCCTGACTTTC.

This clone has only a few counts. V is TRBV19 and J is TRBJ2-3; TRBD2 might be the D (5 bases). The CDR3 has 15 amino acids. The V end lost 2 bases, the J end lost 2 bases, and 11 bases lay between the germline ends. Germline CDR1 and CDR2: LNHDA and SQIVND (reference sequence). DNA for the CDR3: TGTGCCAGTAGTATAACCAGCGGTCCCACAGATACGCAGTATTTT. Its translation: CASSITSGPTDTQYF.

Judged by abundance, this clone is medium-sized. This chain uses TRBV11-3 with TRBJ2-6; D is undetermined. V dropped 5 bases and J dropped 0 bases, with 8 bases sitting between them. The CDR3 is made up of 15 amino acids. Germline CDR1 SGHNT, CDR2 YENEEA. The CDR3 here is CASSPVVSGANVLTF. The CDR3 nucleotides read TGTGCCAGCAGCCCCGTGGTCTCTGGGGCCAACGTCCTGACTTTC.

The J gene is TRBJ1-4, the V gene TRBV19; tentative D call: TRBD1 (6 bases). Per the germline V gene, CDR1 is LNHDA and CDR2 is SQIVND (reference sequence). CDR3 length: 15 residues. Trimming left V 3 bases short and J 4 bases short, with 12 bases between. In DNA, the CDR3 is TGTGCCAGTAGTATGCAGGGGCAGCTTAATGAAAAACTGTTTTTT. It codes for CASSMQGQLNEKLFF.

The chain combines TRBV12-5 with TRBJ1-1; tentative D call: TRBD1 (6 bases). The germline V gene encodes CDR1 LGHNT and CDR2 FRNRAP. This CDR3 spans 11 amino acids. DNA for the CDR3: TGTGCCAGCAACAGGGTGACTGAAGCTTTCTTT. It translates to CASNRVTEAFF.

The J gene is TRBJ1-1, the V gene TRBV6-8, with D maybe TRBD1 (6 bases). In germline, CDR1 is MNHGY, CDR2 SAAAGT. The CDR3 spans 18 residues. V was trimmed by 2 bases and J by 1 base, leaving 20 bases between them. CDR3 sequence: CASSYHPRDITGNTEAFF. DNA of the CDR3: TGTGCCAGCAGTTACCACCCACGGGACATAACAGGGAACACTGAAGCTTTCTTT.

This clone occurred many times. The chain links TRBV11-3 to TRBJ2-7, with TRBD2 matching 9 bases. V gave up 3 bases and J gave up 6 bases; unmatched junction bases: 9. The length of the CDR3 is 15 residues. Germline CDR1 is SGHNT and CDR2 is YENEEA. The CDR3 is CASSFAPGLASEQYF. In nucleotides, the CDR3 is TGTGCCAGCAGCTTCGCGCCGGGACTAGCTTCCGAGCAGTACTTC.

This clone was counted only a few times. CDR3 bases: TGCGCCAGCAGCTTGGCCGTCCAAGAGACCCAGTACTTC. Encoded protein: CASSLAVQETQYF. V gene TRBV23-1 combines with J gene TRBJ2-5; no clear D gene. TRBV23-1 is sorted into the ORF group, with uncertain function. The CDR3 sequence is 13 residues long. Trimming removed 6 bases from V and 1 base from J, with 9 bases in between.

In this sample, this clone turned up once. CDR3 DNA sequence: TGCGCCAGCAGCGCGCTTCAGGGTAAAAGCGCAGACACGAACACCGGGGAGCTGTTTTTT. Protein product: CASSALQGKSADTNTGELFF. This chain joins TRBV5-1 and TRBJ2-2; TRBD1 is a possible D gene (5 bases). This CDR3 comprises 20 residues. The V end lost 4 bases, the J end lost 0 bases, and 25 bases lay between the germline ends. Germline lookup yields CDR1 SGHRS and CDR2 YFSETQ.

This clone rates as large. V is TRBV11-3 and J is TRBJ2-5; D may match TRBD1 or TRBD2 (5 bases each). Trimming removed 5 bases at V and 5 bases at J, with 21 bases between. Germline V lookup: CDR1 SGHNT, CDR2 YENEEA. The CDR3 sequence is 16 residues long. For the CDR3, the DNA is TGTGCCAGCAGCCCCCGGGACGGCTGGACCCGGGAGACCCAGTACTTC. Amino acids: CASSPRDGWTRETQYF.

This clone was seen a handful of times. The rearrangement uses TRBV6-8 and TRBJ2-7; tentatively, D is TRBD2 (6 bases). The CDR3 is 14 amino acids. Germline-derived CDR1 and CDR2 are MNHGY and SAAAGT. V lost 5 bases, J lost 0 bases, and 11 bases lay in between. DNA of the CDR3: TGTGCCAGCAGTGGCCGGGAGAGCTCCTACGAGCAGTACTTC. Residues: CASSGRESSYEQYF.

This clone has at least ten counts. V is TRBV13 and J is TRBJ2-1, with 10 bases fitting TRBD2. With 0 bases clipped from V and 5 bases from J, the junction kept 1 base outside the gene matches. Germline V gene lookup returns CDR1 PRHDT and CDR2 FYEKMQ (reference sequence). The CDR3 covers 15 residues. Written as DNA, the CDR3 is TGTGCCAGCAGCTTAGGACTAGCGGGGCACAATGAGCAGTTCTTC. It is translated as CASSLGLAGHNEQFF.

This clone was seen many times. This chain uses TRBV11-3 with TRBJ2-5; 12 positions match TRBD2. The CDR3 totals 16 residues. Germline-derived CDR1 and CDR2 are SGHNT and YENEEA. Trimming at V came to 5 bases and at J to 2 bases, leaving 6 bases not matched to a gene. The chain's CDR3 is CASSPGTSGPQETQYF. The CDR3 DNA is TGTGCCAGCAGCCCCGGGACTAGCGGGCCGCAAGAGACCCAGTACTTC.

About this clone: Within the sample, other DNA sequences also encode this same CDR3. The rearrangement uses TRBV19 and TRBJ1-1; D ambiguous. V lost 5 bases to trimming and J lost 3 bases, with 10 bases between them. This CDR3 is 13 amino acids long. Germline V gene data show CDR1 as LNHDA and CDR2 as SQIVND (reference sequence). CDR3 residues: CASSLYRDTEAFF. CDR3 coding DNA: TGTGCCAGTAGTCTTTACCGGGACACTGAAGCTTTCTTT.

This clone was picked up many times. J is TRBJ2-1 and V is TRBV6-8, with 9 bases matching TRBD1. The junction had 10 bases not matched to a gene; V was cut back by 6 bases and J by 7 bases. Germline V CDR1 and CDR2: MNHGY, SAAAGT. This CDR3 region has 15 residues. The CDR3 DNA reads as TGTGCCAGCAGGGACCCGGGACAGGGCCCAAATGAGCAGTTCTTC. Translation gives CASRDPGQGPNEQFF.

This rearrangement joins TRBV6-8 to TRBJ1-6; 12 positions agree with TRBD1. Germline CDR1 and CDR2: MNHGY and SAAAGT. The CDR3 loop spans 18 amino acids. Trimming cost V 6 bases and J 4 bases; bases outside gene matches: 10. CDR3 in amino acids: CASSYTRDRGRYNSPLHF. The CDR3 nucleotides are TGTGCCAGCAGCTATACCCGGGACAGGGGGCGTTATAATTCACCCCTCCACTTT.

This clone was found many times. The chain joins TRBV11-3 to TRBJ2-5; 9 nucleotides line up with TRBD2. Germline V lookup: CDR1 SGHNT, CDR2 YENEEA. The V gene end was trimmed by 1 base and the J gene end by 5 bases; junction bases not matched to a gene: 5. The CDR3 totals 15 residues. Here the CDR3 reads CASSLVGGRAETQYF. The CDR3 nucleotides are TGTGCCAGCAGCTTAGTTGGCGGGAGGGCGGAGACCCAGTACTTC.